One T cell receptor beta chain is described in this entry. Its matching antigen is unknown. As the sequencing template, cDNA was produced by extracting RNA and reverse transcribing it. Clones were read by immunoSEQ multiplex PCR, and TCRdb kept only the in-frame ones, dropping some. The top ten hold roughly 10% of the sample, which has some 180,000 clones, about 53% seen once. Per germline, CDR1 SQVTM and CDR2 ANQGSEA. CDR3 length: 13 amino acids. Trimming at V came to 6 bases and at J to 5 bases, leaving 9 bases not matched to a gene. The sample's treatment: oral pan-JAK inhibitor, 5-10 mg twice daily. This sample stems from a study of CD8+ T cells in alopecia areata. The study's findings and limits: Among the 100 top clones, expanded CD8+ clones, like scalp clonality, were significantly decreased by tofacitinib.

The sequencing used CD8+ T cells sorted from blood, collected at week 24, from a patient treated with tofacitinib. The chain carries TRBV29-1 and TRBJ1-1, with TRBD1 matching 7 bases. The TCR comes from a human donor with alopecia areata. This chain's CDR3 is CSVPLTGNTEAFF. DNA for the CDR3: TGCAGCGTCCCCCTGACAGGGAATACTGAAGCTTTCTTT.